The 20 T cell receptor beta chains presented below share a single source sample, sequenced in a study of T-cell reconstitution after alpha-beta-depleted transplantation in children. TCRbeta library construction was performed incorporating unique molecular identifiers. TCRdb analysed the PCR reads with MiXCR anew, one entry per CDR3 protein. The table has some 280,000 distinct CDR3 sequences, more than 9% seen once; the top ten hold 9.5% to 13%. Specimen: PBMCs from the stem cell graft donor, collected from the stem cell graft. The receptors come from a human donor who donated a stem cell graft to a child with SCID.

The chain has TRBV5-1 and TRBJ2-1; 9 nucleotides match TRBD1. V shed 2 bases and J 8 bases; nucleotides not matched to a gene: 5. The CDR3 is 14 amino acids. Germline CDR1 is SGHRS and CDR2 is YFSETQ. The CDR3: CASSFRQGGDEQFF. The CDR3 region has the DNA TGCGCCAGCAGCTTTAGACAGGGGGGAGATGAGCAGTTCTTC.

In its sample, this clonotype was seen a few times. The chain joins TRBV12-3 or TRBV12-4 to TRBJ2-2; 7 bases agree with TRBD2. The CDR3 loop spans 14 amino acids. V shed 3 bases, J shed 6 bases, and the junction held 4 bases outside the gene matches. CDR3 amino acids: CASSLSGRAGELFF. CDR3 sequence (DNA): TGTGCCAGCAGTTTGAGTGGGAGGGCCGGGGAGCTGTTTTTT.

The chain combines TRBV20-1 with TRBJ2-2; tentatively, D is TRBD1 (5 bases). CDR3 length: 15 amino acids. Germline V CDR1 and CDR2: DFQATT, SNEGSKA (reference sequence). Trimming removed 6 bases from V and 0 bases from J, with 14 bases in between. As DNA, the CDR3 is TGCAGTGCCACCCCGACAGTCGCGAACACCGGGGAGCTGTTTTTT. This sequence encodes CSATPTVANTGELFF.

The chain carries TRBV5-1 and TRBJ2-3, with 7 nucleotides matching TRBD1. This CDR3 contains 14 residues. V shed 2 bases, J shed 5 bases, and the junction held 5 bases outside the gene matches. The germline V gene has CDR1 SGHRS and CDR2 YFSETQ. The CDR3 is CASSFDRARDTQYF. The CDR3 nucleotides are TGCGCCAGCAGCTTCGACAGGGCGAGAGATACGCAGTATTTT.

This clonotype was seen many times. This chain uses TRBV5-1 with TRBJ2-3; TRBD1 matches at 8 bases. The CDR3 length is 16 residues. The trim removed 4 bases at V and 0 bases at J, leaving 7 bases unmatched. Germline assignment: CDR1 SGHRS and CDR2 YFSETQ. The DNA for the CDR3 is TGCGCCAGCAGCGACGGGACAGGTGTTAGCACAGATACGCAGTATTTT. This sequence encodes CASSDGTGVSTDTQYF.

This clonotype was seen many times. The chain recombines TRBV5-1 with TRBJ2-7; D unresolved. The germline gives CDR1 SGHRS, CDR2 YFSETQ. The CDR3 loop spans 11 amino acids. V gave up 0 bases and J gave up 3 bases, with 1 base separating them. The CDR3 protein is CASSLGYEQYF. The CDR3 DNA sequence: TGCGCCAGCAGCTTGGGCTACGAGCAGTACTTC.

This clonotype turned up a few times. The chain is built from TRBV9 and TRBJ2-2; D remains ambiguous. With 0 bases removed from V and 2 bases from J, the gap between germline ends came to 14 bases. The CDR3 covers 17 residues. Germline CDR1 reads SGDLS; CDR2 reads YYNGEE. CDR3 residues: CASSVVGSASNTGELFF. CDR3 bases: TGTGCCAGCAGCGTAGTGGGGTCGGCCTCTAACACCGGGGAGCTGTTTTTT.

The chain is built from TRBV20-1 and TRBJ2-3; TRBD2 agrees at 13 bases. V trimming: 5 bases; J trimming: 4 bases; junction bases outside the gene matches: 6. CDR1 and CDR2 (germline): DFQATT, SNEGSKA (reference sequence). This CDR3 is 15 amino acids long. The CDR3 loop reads CSALGLAGVPDTQYF. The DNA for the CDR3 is TGCAGTGCTCTTGGACTAGCGGGGGTCCCAGATACGCAGTATTTT.

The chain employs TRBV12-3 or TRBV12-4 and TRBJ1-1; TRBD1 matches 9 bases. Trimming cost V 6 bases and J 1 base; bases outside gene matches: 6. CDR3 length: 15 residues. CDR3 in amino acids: CASRKTGGWNTEAFF. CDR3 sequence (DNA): TGTGCCAGCAGGAAAACAGGGGGCTGGAACACTGAAGCTTTCTTT.

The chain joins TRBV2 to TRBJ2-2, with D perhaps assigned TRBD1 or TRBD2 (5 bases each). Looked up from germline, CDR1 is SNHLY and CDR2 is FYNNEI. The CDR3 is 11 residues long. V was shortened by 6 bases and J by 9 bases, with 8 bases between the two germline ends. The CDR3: CASRGTWELFF. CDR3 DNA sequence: TGTGCCAGCAGGGGGACCTGGGAGCTGTTTTTT.

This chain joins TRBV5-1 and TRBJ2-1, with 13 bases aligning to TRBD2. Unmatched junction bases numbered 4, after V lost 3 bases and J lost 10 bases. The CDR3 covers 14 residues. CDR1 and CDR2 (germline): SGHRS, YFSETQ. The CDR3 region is CASSSGLAGEEQFF. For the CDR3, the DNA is TGCGCCAGCAGCTCCGGACTAGCGGGGGAGGAGCAGTTCTTC.

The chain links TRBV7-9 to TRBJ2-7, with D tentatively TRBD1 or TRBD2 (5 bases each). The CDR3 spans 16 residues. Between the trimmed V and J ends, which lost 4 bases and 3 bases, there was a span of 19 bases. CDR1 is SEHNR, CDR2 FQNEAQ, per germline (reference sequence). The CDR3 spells CASSSSGTDTFYEQYF. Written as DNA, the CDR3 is TGTGCCAGCAGCTCCTCAGGGACGGATACATTCTACGAGCAGTACTTC.

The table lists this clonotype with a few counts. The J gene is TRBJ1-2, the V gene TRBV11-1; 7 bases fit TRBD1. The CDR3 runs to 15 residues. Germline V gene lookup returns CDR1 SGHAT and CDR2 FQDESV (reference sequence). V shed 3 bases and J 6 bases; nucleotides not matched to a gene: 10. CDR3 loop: CASSLSTGVVDGYTF. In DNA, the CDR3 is TGTGCCAGCAGCTTGTCTACAGGGGTGGTTGATGGCTACACCTTC. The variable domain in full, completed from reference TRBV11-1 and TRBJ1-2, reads EAEVAQSPRYKITEKSQAVAFWCDPISGHATLYWYRQILGQGPELLVQFQDESVVDDSQLPKDRFSAERLKGVDSTLKIQPAELGDSAMYLCASSLSTGVVDGYTFGSGTRLTVV.

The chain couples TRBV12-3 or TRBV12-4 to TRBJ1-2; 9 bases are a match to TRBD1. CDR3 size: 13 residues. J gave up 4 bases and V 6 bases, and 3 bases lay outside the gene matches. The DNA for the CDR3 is TGTGCCAGCAGAAGGGACAGGGCCTATGGCTACACCTTC. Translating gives CASRRDRAYGYTF.

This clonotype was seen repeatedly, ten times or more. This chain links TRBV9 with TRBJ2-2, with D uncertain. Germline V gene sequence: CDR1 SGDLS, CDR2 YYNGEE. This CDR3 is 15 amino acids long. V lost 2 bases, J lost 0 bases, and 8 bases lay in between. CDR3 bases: TGTGCCAGCAGCGTGGCCTTAGCGAACACCGGGGAGCTGTTTTTT. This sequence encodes CASSVALANTGELFF.

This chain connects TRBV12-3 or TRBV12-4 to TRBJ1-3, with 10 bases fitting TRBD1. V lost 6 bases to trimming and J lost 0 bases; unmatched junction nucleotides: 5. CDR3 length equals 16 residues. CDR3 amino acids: CASRGTGVSSGNTIYF. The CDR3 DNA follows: TGTGCCAGCAGGGGGACAGGGGTCTCCTCTGGAAACACCATATATTTT.

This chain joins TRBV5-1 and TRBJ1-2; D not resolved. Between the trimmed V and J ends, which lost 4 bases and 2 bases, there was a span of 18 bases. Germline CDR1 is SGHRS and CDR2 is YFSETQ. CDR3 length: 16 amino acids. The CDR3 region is CASSPDGRPQNYGYTF. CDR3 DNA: TGCGCCAGCAGCCCCGATGGCAGACCCCAAAACTATGGCTACACCTTC.

The CDR3 DNA reads as TGTGCCAGCAGCCTACAGCCAATGGACGGAAACATTCAGTACTTC. Its translation: CASSLQPMDGNIQYF. The chain employs TRBV11-2 and TRBJ2-4, with unresolved D. Germline CDR1 and CDR2: SGHAT and FQNNGV. The CDR3 contains 15 residues. V lost 5 bases and J 6 bases, leaving 17 bases between the germline ends.

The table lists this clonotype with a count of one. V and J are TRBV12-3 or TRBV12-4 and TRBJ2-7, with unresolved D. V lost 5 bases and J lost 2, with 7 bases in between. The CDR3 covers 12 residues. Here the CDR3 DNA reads TGTGCCAGCAGTAAGCTGCCCTACGAGCAGTACTTC. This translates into CASSKLPYEQYF.

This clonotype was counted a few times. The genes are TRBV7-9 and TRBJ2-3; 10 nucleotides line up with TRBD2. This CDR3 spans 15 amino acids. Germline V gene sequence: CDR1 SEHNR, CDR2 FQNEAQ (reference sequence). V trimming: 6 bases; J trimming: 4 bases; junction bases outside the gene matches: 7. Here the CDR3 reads CASSSIAGGPDTQYF. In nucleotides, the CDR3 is TGTGCCAGCAGTTCCATAGCGGGGGGCCCAGATACGCAGTATTTT.